What follows are 27 T cell receptor beta chains derived from one specimen sequenced in a study of siplizumab effects on memory and regulatory T cells. The repertoire was sequenced with immunoSEQ multiplex PCR; TCRdb's copy has only in-frame clones and lacks some. The sample has some 100,000 clones, roughly 94% seen once. Sequencing input: Tregs sorted from blood. These receptors came from a human donor in good health.

The rearrangement links TRBV25-1 to TRBJ2-7; D gene unclear. V gave up 4 bases and J gave up 4 bases, with 5 bases separating them. The CDR3 is 11 residues long. Germline V gives CDR1 MGHDK, CDR2 SYGVNS. The CDR3 region has the DNA TGTGCCAGCAGTGGATATTACGAGCAGTACTTC. Translation: CASSGYYEQYF.

This clone appeared a single time. The chain uses TRBV2 and TRBJ2-1, with 9 nucleotides matching TRBD2. The CDR3 length is 16 residues. The trim removed 5 bases at V and 7 bases at J, leaving 12 bases unmatched. Germline values: CDR1 SNHLY, CDR2 FYNNEI. Here the CDR3 DNA reads TGTGCCAGCAGTTCGACTAGCGGAGGGGAAGGGAATGAGCAGTTCTTC. It codes for CASSSTSGGEGNEQFF.

The genes are TRBV2 and TRBJ2-7, with D possibly matching TRBD2 (5 bases). Trimming shortened V by 7 bases and J by 0 bases, and 10 bases separated the two germline ends. CDR3 length equals 13 residues. CDR1 is SNHLY and CDR2 is FYNNEI in the germline V gene. CDR3 in amino acids: CASIGRGSYEQYF. In DNA form, the CDR3 reads TGTGCCAGCATAGGACGGGGCTCCTACGAGCAGTACTTC.

The chain recombines TRBV29-1 with TRBJ2-7; 7 bases are a match to TRBD1. The CDR3 covers 13 residues. Germline lookup yields CDR1 SQVTM and CDR2 ANQGSEA. V gave up 7 bases and J gave up 1 base; unmatched junction bases: 7. DNA for the CDR3: TGCAGCGCCGGGGACAGAACGTCCTACGAGCAGTACTTC. It yields the protein CSAGDRTSYEQYF.

This rearrangement joins TRBV7-8 to TRBJ2-2, with 8 bases identical to TRBD2. Germline-derived CDR1 and CDR2 are SGHVS and FQNEAQ. The CDR3 runs 16 residues. V dropped 5 bases and J dropped 7; count of bases not matched to a gene: 12. CDR3 DNA: TGTGCCAGCAGCCCGACCGGGACTAGTGGGCTCGGGGAGCTGTTTTTT. Protein product: CASSPTGTSGLGELFF.

For this clone: A read error may account for a junction end that differs from germline. The chain joins TRBV5-1 to TRBJ2-7, with 10 bases lining up with TRBD1. The germline gives CDR1 SGHRS, CDR2 YFSETQ. CDR3 length equals 15 residues. CDR3 coding DNA: TGTGCCAGCAGCTTGGGACAGGGGACGTCCTACGAGCAGTACTTC. It codes for CASSLGQGTSYEQYF. The full variable domain, its missing parts supplied by reference TRBV5-1 and TRBJ2-7, is KAGVTQTPRYLIKTRGQQVTLSCSPISGHRSVSWYQQTPGQGLQFLFEYFSETQRNKGNFPGRFSGRQFSNSRSEMNVSTLELGDSALYLCASSLGQGTSYEQYFGPGTRLTVT.

The CDR3 is CAIRELAGAYNEQFF. The CDR3 DNA is TGTGCCATCAGGGAACTAGCGGGAGCCTACAATGAGCAGTTCTTC. The V call is TRBV10-3, the J call TRBJ2-1; 11 bases map to TRBD2. There are 15 residues in the CDR3. CDR1 ENHRY and CDR2 SYGVKD come from the germline V gene. V lost 6 bases, J lost 2 bases, and 3 bases stayed unmatched.

This rearrangement joins TRBV10-3 to TRBJ2-1, with 11 bases identical to TRBD2. The CDR3 consists of 16 residues. Trimming at V came to 3 bases and at J to 8 bases, leaving 9 bases not matched to a gene. The germline V gene encodes CDR1 ENHRY and CDR2 SYGVKD. CDR3 DNA: TGTGCCATCAGTGACCAACTAGCGGGAGCGGAGTATGAGCAGTTCTTC. Amino acids: CAISDQLAGAEYEQFF.

The V and J genes are TRBV5-6 and TRBJ2-6, with 8 bases that match TRBD1. The CDR3 runs to 17 residues. CDR1 SGHDT and CDR2 YYEEEE come from the germline V gene. V shed 3 bases, J shed 0 bases, and the junction held 5 bases outside the gene matches. The CDR3 is CASSWTGTSSGANVLTF. CDR3 DNA sequence: TGTGCCAGCAGCTGGACAGGGACTTCCTCTGGGGCCAACGTCCTGACTTTC.

This chain links TRBV7-8 with TRBJ2-5; unclear D gene. The germline gives CDR1 SGHVS, CDR2 FQNEAQ. This CDR3 comprises 12 residues. Trimming removed 0 bases at V and 5 bases at J, with 4 bases between. In DNA form, the CDR3 reads TGTGCCAGCAGCTTAGCAGTGGAGACCCAGTACTTC. Its translation is CASSLAVETQYF.

In regard to this clone: The junction departs from the called germline gene at one end, perhaps through a read error. The chain combines TRBV10-3 with TRBJ1-1; D remains ambiguous. CDR3 length: 13 residues. Germline values: CDR1 ENHRY, CDR2 SYGVKD. CDR3 in amino acids: CASSATENTEAFF. The CDR3 DNA is TGTGCCAGCAGTGCAACGGAGAACACTGAAGCTTTCTTT.

The V gene is TRBV14, the J gene TRBJ2-7, with D maybe TRBD2 (6 bases). Looked up from germline, CDR1 is SGHDN and CDR2 is FVKESK. Trimming left V 1 base short and J 3 bases short, with 16 bases between. This CDR3 region has 16 residues. The CDR3 is CASSQVFAGLSYEQYF. The CDR3, as DNA: TGTGCCAGCAGCCAAGTTTTCGCGGGGTTAAGCTACGAGCAGTACTTC.

The rearrangement uses TRBV7-6 and TRBJ2-2, with 8 nucleotides matching TRBD2. The CDR3 runs 18 residues. V dropped 2 bases and J dropped 0; count of bases not matched to a gene: 8. Germline CDR1 is SGHVS and CDR2 is FNYEAQ. The CDR3 protein is CASSLRLAGTANTGELFF. The CDR3 region has the DNA TGTGCCAGCAGCTTAAGGTTAGCGGGAACCGCGAACACCGGGGAGCTGTTTTTT.

The chain recombines TRBV5-1 with TRBJ2-3; 11 nucleotides agree with TRBD2. Germline V gene data show CDR1 as SGHRS and CDR2 as YFSETQ. The CDR3 covers 17 residues. The junction had 7 bases not matched to a gene; V was cut back by 4 bases and J by 0 bases. The CDR3 region has the DNA TGCGCCAGCAGCCACGGGACTAGCGGATTTAGCACAGATACGCAGTATTTT. This codes for CASSHGTSGFSTDTQYF.

The chain is built from TRBV12-1 and TRBJ2-7. TRBV12-1 corresponds to a pseudogene. This CDR3 is built from 8 residues. The CDR3 DNA reads TGTGCCAGCAGCTTAGAGTACTTC. Translated, it gives CASSLEYF.

The V and J genes are TRBV5-8 and TRBJ2-7; the match to TRBD1 covers 7 bases. This CDR3 is built from 15 residues. The germline gives CDR1 SGHTS, CDR2 YDEGEE. Trimming at V came to 4 bases and at J to 2 bases, leaving 9 bases not matched to a gene. The CDR3 is CASSRASGTAYEQYF. DNA of the CDR3: TGTGCCAGCAGCCGCGCATCTGGGACAGCCTACGAGCAGTACTTC.

The rearrangement uses TRBV29-1 and TRBJ2-1; a possible D gene is TRBD1 (5 bases). The germline V gene encodes CDR1 SQVTM and CDR2 ANQGSEA. V dropped 2 bases and J dropped 4 bases, with 9 bases sitting between them. The CDR3 is made up of 13 amino acids. The CDR3 nucleotides read TGCAGCGTTGAACCCGACAGATACAATGAGCAGTTCTTC. As protein: CSVEPDRYNEQFF.

The chain recombines TRBV19 with TRBJ2-7; 8 bases map to TRBD1. Germline values: CDR1 LNHDA, CDR2 SQIVND (reference sequence). The length of the CDR3 is 13 residues. V trimming: 5 bases; J trimming: 5 bases; junction bases outside the gene matches: 5. The CDR3 DNA reads as TGTGCCAGTAGTCGCCTGGACAGGGACGAGCAGTACTTC. Translation: CASSRLDRDEQYF.

This clone was detected only a few times. The chain recombines TRBV19 with TRBJ2-1; TRBD2 might be the D (5 bases). The V end lost 5 bases, the J end lost 5 bases, and 16 bases lay between the germline ends. Germline CDR1 reads LNHDA; CDR2 reads SQIVND (reference sequence). The CDR3 has 15 residues. The DNA of the CDR3 is TGTGCCAGTAGTTTCTGGCGGGCGGATCACAATGAGCAGTTCTTC. Protein: CASSFWRADHNEQFF.

The V and J genes are TRBV7-2 and TRBJ2-7; TRBD2 might be the D (5 bases). V lost 1 base, J lost 2 bases, and 12 bases lay in between. The CDR3 sequence is 15 residues long. Germline V gene lookup returns CDR1 SGHTA and CDR2 FQGNSA. The CDR3 spells CASSLDGISPYEQYF. As DNA, the CDR3 is TGTGCCAGCAGCTTAGACGGGATCTCCCCCTACGAGCAGTACTTC.

This chain's CDR3 is CASYATGANVLTF. The CDR3 DNA reads as TGTGCCAGCTACGCTACTGGGGCCAACGTCCTGACTTTC. V and J are TRBV2 and TRBJ2-6; D remains unclear. Germline loops: CDR1 SNHLY, CDR2 FYNNEI. V was pared by 8 bases and J by 2 bases, with 7 bases between. CDR3 length equals 13 residues.

A note on this clone: The same CDR3 is also encoded by other DNA sequences in this sample. V and J are TRBV20-1 and TRBJ2-7; D uncertain. CDR1 and CDR2 from the germline V gene are DFQATT and SNEGSKA (reference sequence). V lost 5 bases and J 1 base, leaving 0 bases between the germline ends. The CDR3 spans 9 residues. This CDR3 reads CSASYEQYF. The CDR3, as DNA: TGCAGTGCTTCCTACGAGCAGTACTTC.

CDR3 sequence (DNA): TGTGCCAGCAGTTACTGGACAGGCTTCGAGCAGTACTTC. Protein product: CASSYWTGFEQYF. This chain uses TRBV6-6 with TRBJ2-7, with 7 nucleotides matching TRBD1. The CDR3 spans 13 residues. CDR1 and CDR2 from the germline V gene are MNHNY and SVGAGI (reference sequence). The V segment lost 1 base and the J segment 6 bases; nucleotides outside the gene matches: 3.

In DNA, the CDR3 is TGTGCCAGCAGCCAAGTATTCGCGGGACTTCAGTACTTC. This codes for CASSQVFAGLQYF. This chain connects TRBV14 to TRBJ2-7; D is perhaps TRBD2 (6 bases). The CDR3 consists of 13 residues. V dropped 1 base and J dropped 10 bases, with 14 bases sitting between them. Germline values: CDR1 SGHDN, CDR2 FVKESK.

V is TRBV19 and J is TRBJ1-5, with TRBD1 as a possible D gene (5 bases). Germline V gene lookup returns CDR1 LNHDA and CDR2 SQIVND (reference sequence). The CDR3 consists of 15 residues. Deletions cut 3 bases from V and 2 bases from J, with 11 bases between. The CDR3, as DNA: TGTGCCAGTAGTATCGGGGGATTCGGCAATCAGCCCCAGCATTTT. It encodes CASSIGGFGNQPQHF. Full variable domain (outside the CDR3, taken from reference TRBV19 and TRBJ1-5): DGGITQSPKYLFRKEGQNVTLSCEQNLNHDAMYWYRQDPGQGLRLIYYSQIVNDFQKGDIAEGYSVSREKKESFPLTVTSAQKNPTAFYLCASSIGGFGNQPQHFGDGTRLSIL.

V and J are TRBV19 and TRBJ1-4, with D unclear. This CDR3 contains 14 residues. CDR1 is LNHDA and CDR2 is SQIVND in the germline V gene (reference sequence). With 3 bases removed from V and 4 bases from J, the gap between germline ends came to 9 bases. CDR3 coding DNA: TGTGCCAGTAGTATGTCCATGAATAATGAAAAACTGTTTTTT. Translated, it gives CASSMSMNNEKLFF.

This sequence joins TRBV7-8 and TRBJ1-1, with no clear D. The germline V gene has CDR1 SGHVS and CDR2 FQNEAQ. This CDR3 spans 17 amino acids. Trimming removed 1 base at V and 0 bases at J, with 15 bases between. The CDR3 DNA follows: TGTGCCAGCAGCTTAGTATGGACCGCCGACTTGAACACTGAAGCTTTCTTT. Protein: CASSLVWTADLNTEAFF. Full variable domain (missing parts from reference TRBV7-8 and TRBJ1-1): GAGVSQSPRYKVAKRGQDVALRCDPISGHVSLFWYQQALGQGPEFLTYFQNEAQLDKSGLPSDRFFAERPEGSVSTLKIQRTQQEDSAVYLCASSLVWTADLNTEAFFGQGTRLTVV.